This T cell receptor beta chain was documented in a study of identical twins. The donors were all healthy and Caucasian. TCRdb analysed the 5' RACE reads with MiXCR anew, one entry per CDR3 protein. The sample records some 570,000 distinct CDR3 sequences, under 25% being singletons. CDR1 is MDHEN and CDR2 is SYDVKM in the germline V gene. V was shortened by 6 bases and J by 1 base, with 16 bases between the two germline ends. CDR3 length equals 15 residues. This clonotype has ten or more counts. A further study also used this sample, focusing on yellow fever vaccine responses in identical twins.

The sample consisted of CD4+ T cells sorted from blood. The chain uses TRBV28 and TRBJ2-7; D is tentatively TRBD1 or TRBD2 (6 bases each). This receptor was taken from a woman between 18 and 30 years old in good health. This chain's CDR3 is CASSGGGWTSYEQYF. DNA for the CDR3: TGTGCCAGCAGCGGAGGGGGATGGACATCCTACGAGCAGTACTTC. Looking up the rest from reference TRBV28 and TRBJ2-7 gives the full variable domain: DVKVTQSSRYLVKRTGEKVFLECVQDMDHENMFWYRQDPGLGLRLIYFSYDVKMKEKGDIPEGYSVSREKKERFSLILESASTNQTSMYLCASSGGGWTSYEQYFGPGTRLTVT.